This T cell receptor beta chain appears in the sequencing data of a study of blood T cell repertoires in COVID-19 (dated by TCRdb to 2020 to 2021). Study-level background: Collaborator samples came from the United States, Italy and Spain and covered acute and convalescent phases of COVID-19. The dataset comprised deeply sampled blood TCRbeta repertoires from subjects exposed to, actively infected with, or recovered from COVID-19. The repertoires were released in a freely available public database intended as a resource for research on the immune response to SARS-CoV-2. The material from the prospective study consisted of cDNA or gDNA derived from T cells, B-cell-depleted T cells, or PBMCs. Where available, HLA class I and class II types were obtained from metadata supplied by the sample provider rather than from assay-based typing. A de-identified subject ID, COVID-19 status, age in years and sex were almost always included in the sample metadata. The samples were drawn from the first 160 participants of the ongoing ImmuneRACE study and from over a thousand subjects provided by 6 global collaborators. Broad study findings and their caveats: The amount of clinical and demographic metadata varied by source and participant and was provided uncurated.

Note on this clone: Its binding antigen is unknown. A read error may produce the germline difference seen at one junction end.

TCRbeta CDR3 regions were amplified from genomic DNA by means of the immunoSEQ Assay, a bias-controlled multiplex PCR. The source study handled its data this way. The number of nucleated cells in each sample was estimated by amplification of reference gene primers within the assay. To quantify the absolute abundance of each unique TCRbeta CDR3 rearrangement, sequence reads were collapsed and filtered. For each sample, productive Simpson clonality was calculated as the square root of Simpson's diversity index over productive rearrangements. The immuneACCESS repertoire file appears here via TCRdb, limited to in-frame rearrangements. These files lack a portion of the clones; in checked studies, under half of the deficit traces to unresolved V genes, and the cause of the others is not known. The D gene and trimming were derived from the DNA, and the V and J assignments and clone size from that table. Here the sample has under 20,000 clones; around nine tenths occur a single time. The biggest ten clones account for approximately 2.9% of the sample.

The CDR3 sequence holds 11 residues, the cysteine and phenylalanine included. The read is trimmed to its CDR3 DNA, 33 bases read in frame from base 1. Reading the germline V gene gives CDR1 KGHSH and CDR2 LQKENI. Whole blood was collected in K2EDTA tubes by collaborating institutions according to the institutions' own protocols. For TCRbeta analysis, collaborators shipped samples in one of three forms: frozen whole blood, isolated PBMCs, or DNA extracted from either of those sample types. The sequence came from a human donor in a cohort sampled during active COVID-19. The specimen was peripheral blood. The V gene is TRBV18 and the J gene is TRBJ1-1; the D gene is perhaps TRBD1, on 6 matching bases. In nucleotides, the sequence is TGTGCCAGCTCACCACGGCAGGGGTGGATCTTT. This encodes CASSPRQGWIF.